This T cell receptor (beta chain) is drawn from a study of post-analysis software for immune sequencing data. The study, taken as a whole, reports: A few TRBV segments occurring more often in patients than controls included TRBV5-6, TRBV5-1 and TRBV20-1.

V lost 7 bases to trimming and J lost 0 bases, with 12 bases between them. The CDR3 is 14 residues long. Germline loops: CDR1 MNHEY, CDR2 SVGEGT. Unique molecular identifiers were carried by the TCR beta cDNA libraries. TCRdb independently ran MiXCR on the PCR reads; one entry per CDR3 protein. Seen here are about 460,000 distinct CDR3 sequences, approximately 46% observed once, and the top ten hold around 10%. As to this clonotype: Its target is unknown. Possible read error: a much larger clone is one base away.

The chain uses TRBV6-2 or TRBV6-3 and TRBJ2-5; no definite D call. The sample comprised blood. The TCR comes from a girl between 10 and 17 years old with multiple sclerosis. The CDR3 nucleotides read TGTGCCAGCACCAGACCACGAGACCAAGAGACCCAGTACTTC. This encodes CASTRPRDQETQYF.